Below are 19 T cell receptor beta chains sequenced from a single sample in a study of blood T cell repertoires in COVID-19. Clones were read by immunoSEQ multiplex PCR, and TCRdb kept only the in-frame ones, dropping some. The data show 65,000 to 70,000 clones, around three quarters seen once. The sequenced sample consisted of peripheral blood. The receptors were gathered from a human donor in a cohort sampled during active COVID-19.

The rearrangement links TRBV5-1 to TRBJ2-5; 8 bases align to TRBD2. The CDR3 has 15 residues. After removal of 4 bases from V and 5 bases from J, the junction contained 10 bases not matched to a gene. Germline values: CDR1 SGHRS, CDR2 YFSETQ. The CDR3 nucleotides are TGCGCCAGCAGCCAGGAACGGGGGGGTCAGGAGACCCAGTACTTC. This gives the protein CASSQERGGQETQYF.

The chain couples TRBV7-2 to TRBJ2-3, with TRBD2 matching over 8 bases. V shed 0 bases, J shed 6 bases, and the junction held 11 bases outside the gene matches. This CDR3 region has 17 residues. The V gene's germline CDR1 is SGHTA and CDR2 FQGNSA. The CDR3 DNA reads TGTGCCAGCAGCTTAGCCCCAGCGGGGGCCCCGGGGGATACGCAGTATTTT. Translating gives CASSLAPAGAPGDTQYF.

This clone has more than one count but fewer than ten. V is TRBV5-8 and J is TRBJ2-5; tentative D call: TRBD1 (6 bases). The CDR3 runs to 15 residues. Per the germline V gene, CDR1 is SGHTS and CDR2 is YDEGEE. V was cut by 2 bases and J by 0 bases, with 11 bases left in between. CDR3 coding DNA: TGTGCCAGCAGCTTAGGGACATCTAACCAAGAGACCCAGTACTTC. It specifies CASSLGTSNQETQYF.

The rearrangement joins TRBV14 to TRBJ1-2, with TRBD1 identical over 11 bases. Trimming took 4 bases from V and 4 from J; bases not matched to a gene: 5. The CDR3 is 15 residues long. CDR1 and CDR2 (germline): SGHDN, FVKESK. CDR3 sequence (DNA): TGTGCCAGCAGCCGGTACGGGACAGGGGGCTATGGCTACACCTTC. Translation gives CASSRYGTGGYGYTF. Full variable domain (outside the CDR3, taken from reference TRBV14 and TRBJ1-2): EAGVTQFPSHSVIEKGQTVTLRCDPISGHDNLYWYRRVMGKEIKFLLHFVKESKQDESGMPNNRFLAERTGGTYSTLKVQPAELEDSGVYFCASSRYGTGGYGYTFGSGTRLTVV.

The rearrangement links TRBV3-1 (or the pseudogene TRBV3-2) to TRBJ1-6; a possible D gene is TRBD1 (5 bases). This CDR3 is built from 16 residues. Trimming removed 4 bases at V and 6 bases at J, with 16 bases between. Germline assignment: CDR1 LGHDT and CDR2 YNNKEL (reference sequence). CDR3 nucleotide sequence: TGTGCCAGCAGCCCCCGGGGCGGGGATCGTAATTCACCCCTCCACTTT. It codes for CASSPRGGDRNSPLHF.

This clone has just a few counts. The CDR3 loop reads CASGGLEDRVFYNEQFF. In DNA, the CDR3 is TGTGCCAGCGGTGGACTAGAAGACAGGGTGTTCTACAATGAGCAGTTCTTC. The chain uses TRBV2 and TRBJ2-1; the D gene could be TRBD1 or TRBD2 (7 bases each). This CDR3 contains 17 residues. V lost 8 bases, J lost 3 bases, and 23 bases lay in between. The germline V gene has CDR1 SNHLY and CDR2 FYNNEI.

The rearrangement joins TRBV9 to TRBJ2-1, with a tentative D call TRBD2 (6 bases). Germline V gene data show CDR1 as SGDLS and CDR2 as YYNGEE. V was trimmed by 4 bases and J by 3 bases, leaving 11 bases between them. The CDR3 loop spans 14 amino acids. CDR3 loop: CASSPRTNYNEQFF. Written as DNA, the CDR3 is TGTGCCAGCAGCCCTCGGACTAACTACAATGAGCAGTTCTTC.

The chain uses TRBV18 and TRBJ2-2; D may be TRBD1 (6 bases). This CDR3 spans 16 amino acids. CDR1 is KGHSH, CDR2 LQKENI, per germline. V was trimmed by 10 bases and J by 2 bases, leaving 20 bases between them. The CDR3 here is CATSWTATSNTGELFF. For the CDR3, the DNA is TGTGCCACCTCCTGGACAGCGACTTCTAACACCGGGGAGCTGTTTTTT.

The chain's CDR3 is CASSLQTGGISGANVLTF. The CDR3 DNA reads as TGTGCCAGCAGCTTACAGACAGGGGGTATCTCTGGGGCCAACGTCCTGACTTTC. This chain joins TRBV7-2 and TRBJ2-6, with 9 bases matching TRBD1. Germline-derived CDR1 and CDR2 are SGHTA and FQGNSA. The CDR3 has 18 residues. The ends lost 2 bases at V and 0 bases at J; junction bases unmatched: 5. The entire variable domain, with the rest obtained from reference TRBV7-2 and TRBJ2-6, is as follows: GAGVSQSPSNKVTEKGKDVELRCDPISGHTALYWYRQSLGQGLEFLIYFQGNSAPDKSGLPSDRFSAERTGGSVSTLTIQRTQQEDSAVYLCASSLQTGGISGANVLTFGAGSRLTVL.

The CDR3: CASSERGQGNGANVLTF. The CDR3 DNA is TGTGCCAGCAGTGAACGGGGACAGGGGAACGGGGCCAACGTCCTGACTTTC. The chain carries TRBV6-1 and TRBJ2-6, with 10 positions matching TRBD1. CDR3 length: 17 residues. Germline V lookup: CDR1 MNHNS, CDR2 SASEGT. V lost 2 bases and J lost 4; bases outside the gene matches: 5.

This clone occurred a few times. V gene TRBV11-2 combines with J gene TRBJ2-7, with D unclear. The germline V and J ends were trimmed by 1 base and 2 bases, with 18 bases remaining between them. The germline V gene encodes CDR1 SGHAT and CDR2 FQNNGV. The CDR3 length is 17 residues. CDR3 sequence: CASSLAPPGLLTYEQYF. CDR3 nucleotides: TGTGCCAGCAGCTTAGCCCCGCCAGGCCTTCTTACCTACGAGCAGTACTTC.

The genes are TRBV3-1 (or the pseudogene TRBV3-2) and TRBJ1-1, with 8 bases fitting TRBD1. The V and J ends lost 5 bases and 0 bases, in that order; junction bases with no gene match: 5. CDR1 is LGHDT, CDR2 YNNKEL, per germline (reference sequence). The CDR3 loop spans 15 amino acids. The CDR3 reads CASSDRGRVNTEAFF. In DNA form, the CDR3 reads TGTGCCAGCAGCGACAGGGGACGCGTGAACACTGAAGCTTTCTTT.

The V call is TRBV12-3 or TRBV12-4, the J call TRBJ1-2; maybe TRBD1 (5 bases). The CDR3 contains 12 residues. Trimming removed 8 bases at V and 1 base at J, with 8 bases between. CDR3 sequence (DNA): TGTGCCAGCGAAGGGGATAACTATGGCTACACCTTC. Translation: CASEGDNYGYTF.

CDR3 bases: TGTGCCACCCGACTACAACAGTACTCCTACGAGCAGTACTTC. Its protein product is CATRLQQYSYEQYF. The chain uses TRBV19 and TRBJ2-7, with D possibly TRBD2 on 5 matching bases. V gave up 10 bases and J gave up 0 bases, with 16 bases separating them. Germline V gene lookup returns CDR1 LNHDA and CDR2 SQIVND (reference sequence). This CDR3 is built from 14 residues.

This clone was counted a few times. The chain employs TRBV7-2 and TRBJ2-5; TRBD1 agrees at 9 bases. Germline assignment: CDR1 SGHTA and CDR2 FQGNSA. CDR3 size: 13 residues. The V segment lost 7 bases and the J segment 5 bases; nucleotides outside the gene matches: 5. The chain's CDR3 is CASNRGLRETQYF. CDR3 nucleotides: TGTGCCAGCAACAGGGGGCTAAGGGAGACCCAGTACTTC.

The V and J genes are TRBV7-9 and TRBJ2-1, with unresolved D. Germline values: CDR1 SEHNR, CDR2 FQNEAQ (reference sequence). The CDR3 has 14 residues. The ends were cut back, 3 bases at V and 1 base at J, with 7 bases in the middle. In DNA, the CDR3 is TGTGCCAGCAGCTTCTCAACTTCCTACAATGAGCAGTTCTTC. It is translated as CASSFSTSYNEQFF.

This clone is a singleton in its sample. The V call is TRBV19, the J call TRBJ2-1; 7 bases are a match to TRBD1. Trimming removed 8 bases from V and 7 bases from J; junction bases left unmatched: 11. Germline lookup yields CDR1 LNHDA and CDR2 SQIVND (reference sequence). The CDR3 totals 14 residues. The CDR3 DNA reads TGTGCCAGTCGGGACAGTCGGGCCGAGAATGAGCAGTTCTTC. The encoded protein is CASRDSRAENEQFF.

This clone was seen a single time. The chain combines TRBV7-9 with TRBJ1-3; D not resolved. Between the trimmed V and J ends, which lost 5 bases and 0 bases, there was a span of 11 bases. Germline V gene sequence: CDR1 SEHNR, CDR2 FQNEAQ (reference sequence). The CDR3 contains 15 residues. CDR3 in DNA: TGTGCCAGCAGCCCCAAGCTCAACTCTGGAAACACCATATATTTT. This encodes CASSPKLNSGNTIYF.

V is TRBV10-3 and J is TRBJ2-7; 13 positions agree with TRBD2. Germline trimming cut 4 bases from V and 5 bases from J; bases unmatched to any gene: 5. The CDR3 has 15 residues. In germline, CDR1 is ENHRY, CDR2 SYGVKD. CDR3 amino acids: CAISALGLAGDEQYF. As DNA, the CDR3 is TGTGCCATCAGTGCACTCGGACTAGCGGGAGACGAGCAGTACTTC.